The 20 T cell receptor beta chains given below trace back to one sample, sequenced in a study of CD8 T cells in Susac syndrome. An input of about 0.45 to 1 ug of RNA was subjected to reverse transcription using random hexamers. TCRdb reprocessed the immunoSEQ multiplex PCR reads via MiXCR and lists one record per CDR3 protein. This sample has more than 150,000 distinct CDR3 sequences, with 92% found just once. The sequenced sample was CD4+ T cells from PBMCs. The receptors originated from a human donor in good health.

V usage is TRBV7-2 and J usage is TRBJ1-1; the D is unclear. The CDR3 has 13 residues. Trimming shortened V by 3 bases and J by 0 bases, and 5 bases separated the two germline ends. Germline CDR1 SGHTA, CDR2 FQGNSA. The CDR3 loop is CASSFSMNTEAFF. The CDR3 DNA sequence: TGTGCCAGCAGCTTTTCCATGAACACTGAAGCTTTCTTT.

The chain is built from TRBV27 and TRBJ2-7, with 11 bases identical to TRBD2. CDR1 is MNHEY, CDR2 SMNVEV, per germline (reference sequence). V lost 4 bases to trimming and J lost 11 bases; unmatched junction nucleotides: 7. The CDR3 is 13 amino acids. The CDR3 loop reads CASSSTYSGREYF. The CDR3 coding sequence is TGTGCCAGCAGTTCCACCTATAGCGGGAGGGAGTACTTC.

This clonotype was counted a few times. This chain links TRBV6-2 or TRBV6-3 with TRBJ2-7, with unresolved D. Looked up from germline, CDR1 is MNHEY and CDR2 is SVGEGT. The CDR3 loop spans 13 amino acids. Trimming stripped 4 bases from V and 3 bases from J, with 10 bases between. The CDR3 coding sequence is TGTGCCAGCAGTTCTCCTGGGTACTACGAGCAGTACTTC. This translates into CASSSPGYYEQYF.

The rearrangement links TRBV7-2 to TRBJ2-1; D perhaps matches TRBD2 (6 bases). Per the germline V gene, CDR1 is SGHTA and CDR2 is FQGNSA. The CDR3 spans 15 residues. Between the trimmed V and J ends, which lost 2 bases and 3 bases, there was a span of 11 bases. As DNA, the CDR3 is TGTGCCAGCAGCTTATACCGGGGACTCTACAATGAGCAGTTCTTC. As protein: CASSLYRGLYNEQFF.

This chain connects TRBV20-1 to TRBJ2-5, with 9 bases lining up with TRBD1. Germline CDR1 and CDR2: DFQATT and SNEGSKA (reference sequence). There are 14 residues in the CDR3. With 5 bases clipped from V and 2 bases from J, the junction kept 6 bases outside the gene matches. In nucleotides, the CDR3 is TGCAGTGCTCCGGGACAGGGAAGGCAAGAGACCCAGTACTTC. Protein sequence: CSAPGQGRQETQYF.

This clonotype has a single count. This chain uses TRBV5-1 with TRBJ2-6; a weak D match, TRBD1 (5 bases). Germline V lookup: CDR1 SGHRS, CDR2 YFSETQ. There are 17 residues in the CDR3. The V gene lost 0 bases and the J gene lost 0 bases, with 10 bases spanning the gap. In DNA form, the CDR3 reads TGCGCCAGCAGCTTGGAGGGGCTCGGCTCTGGGGCCAACGTCCTGACTTTC. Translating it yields CASSLEGLGSGANVLTF.

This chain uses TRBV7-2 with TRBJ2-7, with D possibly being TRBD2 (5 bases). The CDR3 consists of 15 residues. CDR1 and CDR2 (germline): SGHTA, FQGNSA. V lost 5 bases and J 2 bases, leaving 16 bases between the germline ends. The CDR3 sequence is CASSQNPGSAYEQYF. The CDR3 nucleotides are TGTGCCAGCAGCCAAAACCCGGGGAGCGCCTACGAGCAGTACTTC.

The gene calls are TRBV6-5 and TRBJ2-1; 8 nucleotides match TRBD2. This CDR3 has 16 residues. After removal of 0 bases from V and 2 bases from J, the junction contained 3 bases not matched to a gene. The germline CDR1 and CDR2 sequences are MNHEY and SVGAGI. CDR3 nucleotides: TGTGCCAGCAGTTACTCCGGTAGCGGGGCCTACAATGAGCAGTTCTTC. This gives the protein CASSYSGSGAYNEQFF.

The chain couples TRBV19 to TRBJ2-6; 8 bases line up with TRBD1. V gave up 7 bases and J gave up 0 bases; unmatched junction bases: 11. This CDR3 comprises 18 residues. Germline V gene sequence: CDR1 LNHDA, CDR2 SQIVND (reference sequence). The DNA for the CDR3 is TGTGCCAGTACCAGACCCAGGGGGCACGGCTCTGGGGCCAACGTCCTGACTTTC. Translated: CASTRPRGHGSGANVLTF. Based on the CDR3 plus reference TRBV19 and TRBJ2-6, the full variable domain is DGGITQSPKYLFRKEGQNVTLSCEQNLNHDAMYWYRQDPGQGLRLIYYSQIVNDFQKGDIAEGYSVSREKKESFPLTVTSAQKNPTAFYLCASTRPRGHGSGANVLTFGAGSRLTVL.

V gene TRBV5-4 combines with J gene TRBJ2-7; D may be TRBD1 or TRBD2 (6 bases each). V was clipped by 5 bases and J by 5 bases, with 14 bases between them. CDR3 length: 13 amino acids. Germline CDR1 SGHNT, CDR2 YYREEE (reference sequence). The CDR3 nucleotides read TGTGCCAGCAGGAGGAACGGGGGCCACGAGCAGTACTTC. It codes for CASRRNGGHEQYF.

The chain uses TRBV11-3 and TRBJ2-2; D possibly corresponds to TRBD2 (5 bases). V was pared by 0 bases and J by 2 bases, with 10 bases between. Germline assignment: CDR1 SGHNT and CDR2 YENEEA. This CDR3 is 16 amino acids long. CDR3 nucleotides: TGTGCCAGCAGCTTAGATACCCGGGGTAACACCGGGGAGCTGTTTTTT. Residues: CASSLDTRGNTGELFF.

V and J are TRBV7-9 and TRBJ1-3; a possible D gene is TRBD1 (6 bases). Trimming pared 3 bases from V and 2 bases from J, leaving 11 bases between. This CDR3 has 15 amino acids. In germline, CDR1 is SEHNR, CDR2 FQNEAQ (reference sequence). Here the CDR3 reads CASSFTGTTGNTIYF. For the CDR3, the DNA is TGTGCCAGCAGCTTCACCGGGACAACTGGAAACACCATATATTTT.

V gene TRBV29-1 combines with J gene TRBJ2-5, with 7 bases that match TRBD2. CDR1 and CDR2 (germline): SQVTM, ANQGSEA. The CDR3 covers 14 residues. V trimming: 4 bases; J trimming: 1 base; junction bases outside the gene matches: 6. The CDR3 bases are TGCAGCGTTGTGGCCGCGGGGGTCCAAGAGACCCAGTACTTC. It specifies CSVVAAGVQETQYF.

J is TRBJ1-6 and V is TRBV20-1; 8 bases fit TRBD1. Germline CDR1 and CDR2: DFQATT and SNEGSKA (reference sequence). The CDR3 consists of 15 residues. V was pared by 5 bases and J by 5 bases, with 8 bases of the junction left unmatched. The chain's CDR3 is CSAPTTGVDNSPLHF. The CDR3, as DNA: TGCAGTGCTCCGACGACAGGGGTGGATAATTCACCCCTCCACTTT.

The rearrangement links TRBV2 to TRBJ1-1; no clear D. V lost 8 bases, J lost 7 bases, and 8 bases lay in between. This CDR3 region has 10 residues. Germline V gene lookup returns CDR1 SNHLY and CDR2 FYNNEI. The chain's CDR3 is CASGEIEAFF. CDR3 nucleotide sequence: TGTGCCAGCGGAGAAATTGAAGCTTTCTTT.

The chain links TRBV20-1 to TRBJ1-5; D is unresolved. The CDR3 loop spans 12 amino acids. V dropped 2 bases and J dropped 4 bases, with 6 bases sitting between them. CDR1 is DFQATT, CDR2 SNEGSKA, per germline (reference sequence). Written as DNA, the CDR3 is TGCAGTGCTAGAAGGGAGAATCAGCCCCAGCATTTT. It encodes CSARRENQPQHF.

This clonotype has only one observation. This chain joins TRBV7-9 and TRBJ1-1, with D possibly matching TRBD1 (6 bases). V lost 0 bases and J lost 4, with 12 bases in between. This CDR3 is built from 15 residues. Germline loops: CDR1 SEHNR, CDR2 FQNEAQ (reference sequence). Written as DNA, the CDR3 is TGTGCCAGCAGCTTAGCGGGGGGCGCCCCCACTGAAGCTTTCTTT. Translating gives CASSLAGGAPTEAFF.

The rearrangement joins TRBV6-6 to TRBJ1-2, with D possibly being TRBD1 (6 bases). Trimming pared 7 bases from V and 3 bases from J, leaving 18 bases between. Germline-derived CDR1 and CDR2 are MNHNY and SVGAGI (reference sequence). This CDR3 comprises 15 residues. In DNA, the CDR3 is TGTGCCAGCAACCCCCCAGACAGGATTTACTATGGCTACACCTTC. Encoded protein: CASNPPDRIYYGYTF.

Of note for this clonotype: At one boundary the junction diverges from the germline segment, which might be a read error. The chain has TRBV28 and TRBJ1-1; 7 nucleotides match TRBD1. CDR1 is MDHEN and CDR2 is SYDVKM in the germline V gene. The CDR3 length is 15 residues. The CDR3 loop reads CASSPPKGTAVVELF. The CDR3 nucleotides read TGTGCCAGCAGTCCCCCCAAAGGGACAGCCGTAGTCGAGCTCTTT.

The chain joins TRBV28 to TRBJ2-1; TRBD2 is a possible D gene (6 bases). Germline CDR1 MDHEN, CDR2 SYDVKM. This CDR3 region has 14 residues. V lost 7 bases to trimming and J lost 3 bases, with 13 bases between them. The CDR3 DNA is TGTGCCAGCACCTCTCTGGGGGGCTACAATGAGCAGTTCTTC. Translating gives CASTSLGGYNEQFF.